Given below is one T cell receptor (beta chain) in context. The target antigen is unknown. In the same sample, other DNA sequences code for this CDR3. This entry is derived from a study of Ad26.COV2.S vaccination and SARS-CoV-2 variants. Study results and caveats: Substantial breadth was reportedly displayed by spike-specific CD8+ and CD4+ T cell responses after vaccination.

The data were produced by immunoSEQ multiplex PCR, yet TCRdb's version contains in-frame clones alone and is incomplete. This sample has about 480,000 clones, with 87% found just once. This CDR3 region has 13 residues. V was cut by 3 bases and J by 1 base, with 6 bases left in between. The treatment here: over 15 received Ad26.COV2.S at low or high dose, single or two shots; 5 received placebo; per-sample allocation not given. After the first vaccine or placebo injection, samples were drawn on day 63. The rearrangement joins TRBV12-3 or TRBV12-4 to TRBJ1-1; D is perhaps TRBD1 (6 bases). The specimen was peripheral blood, collected in a trial of Ad26.COV2.S vaccine versus placebo. This TCR was sampled from a person between 18 and 59 years old who received the Ad26.COV2.S COVID-19 vaccine or a placebo. DNA for the CDR3: TGTGCCAGCAGTTTGACAGGGAACACTGAAGCTTTCTTT. This translates into CASSLTGNTEAFF.